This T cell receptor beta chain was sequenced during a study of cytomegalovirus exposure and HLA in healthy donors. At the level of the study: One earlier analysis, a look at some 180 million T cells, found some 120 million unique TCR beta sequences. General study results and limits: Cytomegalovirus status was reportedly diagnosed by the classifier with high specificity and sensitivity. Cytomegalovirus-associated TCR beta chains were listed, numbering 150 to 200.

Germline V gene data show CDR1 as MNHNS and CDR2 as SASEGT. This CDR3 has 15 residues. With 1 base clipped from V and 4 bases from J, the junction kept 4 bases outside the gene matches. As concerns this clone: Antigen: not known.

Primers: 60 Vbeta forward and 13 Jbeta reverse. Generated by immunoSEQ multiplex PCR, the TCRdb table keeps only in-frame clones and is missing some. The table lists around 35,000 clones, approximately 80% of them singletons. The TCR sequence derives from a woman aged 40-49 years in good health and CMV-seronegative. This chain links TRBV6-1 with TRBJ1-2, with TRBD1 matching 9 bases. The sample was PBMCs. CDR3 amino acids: CASSEGGTGPYGYTF. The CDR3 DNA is TGTGCCAGCAGTGAAGGGGGGACAGGGCCCTATGGCTACACCTTC.